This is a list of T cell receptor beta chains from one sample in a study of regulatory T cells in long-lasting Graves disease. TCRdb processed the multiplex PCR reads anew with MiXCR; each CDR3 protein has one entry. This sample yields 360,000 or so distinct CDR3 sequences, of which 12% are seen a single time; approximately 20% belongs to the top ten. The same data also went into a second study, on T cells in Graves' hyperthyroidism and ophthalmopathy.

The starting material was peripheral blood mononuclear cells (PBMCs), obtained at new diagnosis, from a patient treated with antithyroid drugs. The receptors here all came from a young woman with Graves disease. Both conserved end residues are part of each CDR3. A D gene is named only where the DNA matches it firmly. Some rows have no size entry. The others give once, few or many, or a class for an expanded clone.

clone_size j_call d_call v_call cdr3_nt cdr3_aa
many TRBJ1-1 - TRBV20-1 TGCAGTGCTATGGGTGGCAGGGGAAACACTGAAGCTTTCTTT CSAMGGRGNTEAFF
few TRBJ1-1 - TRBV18 TGTGCCAGCTCACGACGACGTTCTGTGAACACTGAAGCTTTCTTT CASSRRRSVNTEAFF
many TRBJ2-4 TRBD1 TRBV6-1 TGTGCCAGCAGCATACCGGGACAGGGCCAAAACATTCAGTACTTC CASSIPGQGQNIQYF
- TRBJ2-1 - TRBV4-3 TGCGCCAGCAGCACAGCGGTAGACGGGGAGCAGTTCTTC CASSTAVDGEQFF
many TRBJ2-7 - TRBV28 TGTGCCAGCAGGTACGGCTGGCTGCCTGGCGAGCAGTACTTC CASRYGWLPGEQYF
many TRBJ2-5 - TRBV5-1 TGCGCCAGCAGCTTGTTCCTGGGATCGGAGACCCAGTACTTC CASSLFLGSETQYF
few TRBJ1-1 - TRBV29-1 TGCAGCGTTTTCCCTAACACTGAAGCTTTCTTT CSVFPNTEAFF
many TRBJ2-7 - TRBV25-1 TGTGCCAGCAGTGATGTAGCGGCCTACGAGCAGTACTTC CASSDVAAYEQYF
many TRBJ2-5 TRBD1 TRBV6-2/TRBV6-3 TGTGCCAGCGTAAACAGGGGGAGAAACCAAGAGACCCAGTACTTC CASVNRGRNQETQYF
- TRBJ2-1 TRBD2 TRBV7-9 TGTGCCAGCAGCTCACAGCTAGCGGGAGGAAAGAACTCCCATGAGCAGTTCTTC CASSSQLAGGKNSHEQFF
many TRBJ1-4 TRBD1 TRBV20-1 TGCAGTGCTATAGGACAGGGTGCAACTAATGAAAAACTGTTTTTT CSAIGQGATNEKLFF
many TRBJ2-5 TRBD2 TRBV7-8 TGTGCCAGCAGCCAATATAGGGCAGGGAGGGTTGAGACCCAGTACTTC CASSQYRAGRVETQYF
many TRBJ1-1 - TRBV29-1 TGCAGCGTTGGGGGACAGAACACTGAAGCTTTCTTT CSVGGQNTEAFF
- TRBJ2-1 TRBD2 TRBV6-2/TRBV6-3 TGTGCCAGCAGTGAAATACTAGCGGGGGTTTCCTACAATGAGCAGCTCTTC CASSEILAGVSYNEQLF
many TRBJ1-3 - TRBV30 TGTGCCTGGAGTCCCGGGAGCCCCGCAAACACCATATATTTT CAWSPGSPANTIYF
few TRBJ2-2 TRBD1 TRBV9 TGTGCCAGCAGCGTAGTTGAGGGGGCGCGGCTGTTTTTT CASSVVEGARLFF
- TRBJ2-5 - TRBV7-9 TGTGCCAGCAGTGGTTGGGAGGGGGCGACAGAGACCCAGTACTTC CASSGWEGATETQYF
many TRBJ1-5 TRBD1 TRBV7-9 TGTGCCAGCAGCCGCAACACAGGGGTTGGTAATCAGCCCCAGCATTTT CASSRNTGVGNQPQHF
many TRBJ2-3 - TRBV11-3 TGTGCCAGCAGCTCGGACGAGCGGAATACGCAGTATTTT CASSSDERNTQYF
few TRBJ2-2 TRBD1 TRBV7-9 TGTGCCAGCAGCCCCGCCTCACAGGGGGCGTACACCGGGGAGCTGTTTTTT CASSPASQGAYTGELFF
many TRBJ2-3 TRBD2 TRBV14 TGTGCCAGCAGCCACAGAGCGGGAGTCACAGATACGCAGTATTTT CASSHRAGVTDTQYF
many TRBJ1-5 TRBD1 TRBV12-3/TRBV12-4 TGTGCCAGCAGCACCACAGGGGGCGGTCAGCCCCAGCATTTT CASSTTGGGQPQHF
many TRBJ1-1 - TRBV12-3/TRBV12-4 TGTGCCAGCGCCCAAAGGGGGGGAACTACTGAAGCTTTCTTT CASAQRGGTTEAFF
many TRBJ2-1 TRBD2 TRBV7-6 TGTGCCAGCAGCTTAGGGAGCGGGGGGTCCTACAATGAGCAGTTCTTC CASSLGSGGSYNEQFF
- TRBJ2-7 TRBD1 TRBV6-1 TGTGCCAGCGGCAACCGCCGACAGGGACCGATCAATGAGCAGTACTTC CASGNRRQGPINEQYF
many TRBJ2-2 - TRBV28 TGTGCCAGCAGTTTACCACGGGACATTGCACCCGGGGAGCTGTTTTTT CASSLPRDIAPGELFF
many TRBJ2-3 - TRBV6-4 TGTGCCAGCAGTGACGGTTTGGCTCCAGATACGCAGTATTTT CASSDGLAPDTQYF
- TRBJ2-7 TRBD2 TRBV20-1 TGCAGTGCCCGATCCGGCGGGAGGGAGCAGTACTTC CSARSGGREQYF
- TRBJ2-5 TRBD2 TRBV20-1 TGCAGTGCTAGAGGACTAGCGGGGAACTACCAAGAGACCCAGTACTTC CSARGLAGNYQETQYF
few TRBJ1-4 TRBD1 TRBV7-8 TGTGCCAGCAGCTTAGTAAGACAGGGAACTAATGAAAAACTGTTTTTT CASSLVRQGTNEKLFF
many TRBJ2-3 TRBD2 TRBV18 TGTGCCAGCTCACCAGGGACTAATCTTGGCACAGATACGCAGTATTTT CASSPGTNLGTDTQYF
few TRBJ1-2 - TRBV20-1 TGCAGTGGGGATGCTCGGGGCTACACCTTC CSGDARGYTF
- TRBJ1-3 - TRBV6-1 TGTGCCAGCAGCCCATTCTACTCTGGAAACACCATATATTTT CASSPFYSGNTIYF
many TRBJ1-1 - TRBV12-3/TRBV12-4 TGTGCCAGCAGCCACACGGCGAGCCGGACTGAAGCTTTCTTT CASSHTASRTEAFF
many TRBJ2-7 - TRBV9 TGTGCCAGCAGCGTAGCTACCCTTCCCTCCTACGAGCAGTACTTC CASSVATLPSYEQYF
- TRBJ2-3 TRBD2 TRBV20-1 TGCAGTGCCCTCGTTCTAGCGGGAGGCGGTTGGGGCGCAGATACGCAGTATTTT CSALVLAGGGWGADTQYF
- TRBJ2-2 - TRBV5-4 TGTGCCAGCAACCGCGCGGACGGGGAGCTGTTTTTT CASNRADGELFF
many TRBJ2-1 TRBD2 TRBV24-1 TGTGCCACCAGTGACCGAGCGGGAGGGAGCTCCTACAATGAGCAGTTCTTC CATSDRAGGSSYNEQFF
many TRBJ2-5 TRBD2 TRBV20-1 TGCAGTGCTAGTAGGACTAGCCAAGAGACCCAGTACTTC CSASRTSQETQYF
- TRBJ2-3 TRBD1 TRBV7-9 TGTGCCAGCAGCAATAGTGGGACAGCCACAGATACGCAGTATTTT CASSNSGTATDTQYF